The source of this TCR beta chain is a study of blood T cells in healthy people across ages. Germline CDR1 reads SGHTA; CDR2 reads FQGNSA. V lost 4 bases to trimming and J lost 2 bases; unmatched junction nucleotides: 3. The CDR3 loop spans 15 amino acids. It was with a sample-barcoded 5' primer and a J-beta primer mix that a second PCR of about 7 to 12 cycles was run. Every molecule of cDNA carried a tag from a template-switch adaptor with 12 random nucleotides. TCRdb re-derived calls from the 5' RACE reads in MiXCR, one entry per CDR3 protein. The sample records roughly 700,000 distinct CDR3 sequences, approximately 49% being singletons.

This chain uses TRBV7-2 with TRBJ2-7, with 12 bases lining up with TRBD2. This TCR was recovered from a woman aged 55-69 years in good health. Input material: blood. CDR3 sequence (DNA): TGTGCCAGCAGCTACCTAGCGGGAGGGACCTACGAGCAGTACTTC. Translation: CASSYLAGGTYEQYF.